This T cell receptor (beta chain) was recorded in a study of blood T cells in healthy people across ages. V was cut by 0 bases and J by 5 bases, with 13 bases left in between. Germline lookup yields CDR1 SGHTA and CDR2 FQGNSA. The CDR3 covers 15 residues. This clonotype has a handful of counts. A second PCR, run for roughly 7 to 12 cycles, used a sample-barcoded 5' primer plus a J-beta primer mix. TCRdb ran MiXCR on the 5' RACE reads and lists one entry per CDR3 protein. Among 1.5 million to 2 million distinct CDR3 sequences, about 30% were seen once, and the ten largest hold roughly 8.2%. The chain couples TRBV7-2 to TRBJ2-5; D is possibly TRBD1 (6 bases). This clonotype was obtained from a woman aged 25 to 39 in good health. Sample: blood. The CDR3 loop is CASSLAWGLMETQYF. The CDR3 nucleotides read TGTGCCAGCAGCTTAGCCTGGGGGCTTATGGAGACCCAGTACTTC.